Listed below are T cell receptor beta chains from one sample, sequenced in a study of CD8 T cells in ankylosing spondylitis. TCRdb passed the 5' RACE reads through MiXCR, listing each CDR3 protein once. Altogether roughly 670,000 distinct CDR3 sequences are present, around 20% being singletons, with the ten largest covering 15% to 20%. Material: blood, either unsorted or a sorted T cell fraction (not recorded which). Receptors originate from a male donor with ankylosing spondylitis. Both conserved end residues are trimmed from each CDR3.

cdr3_length: 12; v_call: TRBV5-1; cdr3_aa: ASTKGQGFYEQY
cdr3_length: 13; v_call: TRBV12-5; cdr3_aa: ASGPGTVDNQPQH
cdr3_length: 13; v_call: TRBV11-2; cdr3_aa: ASSLEHLNTGELF
cdr3_length: 10; v_call: TRBV29-1; cdr3_aa: SAGRGSYEQY
cdr3_length: 13; v_call: TRBV29-1; cdr3_aa: SVARGTSGPYEQY
cdr3_length: 10; v_call: TRBV7-9; cdr3_aa: ASSSGGEKLF
cdr3_length: 14; v_call: TRBV18; cdr3_aa: ASSPRLAVNADTQY
cdr3_length: 11; v_call: TRBV12-5; cdr3_aa: ASGLDRGTEAF
cdr3_length: 11; v_call: TRBV10-3; cdr3_aa: AIRGGDNQPQH
cdr3_length: 14; v_call: TRBV5-1; cdr3_aa: ASSLAGQGGSYEQY
cdr3_length: 18; v_call: TRBV27; cdr3_aa: ASSLWRTSGPQSSYNEQF
cdr3_length: 14; v_call: TRBV15; cdr3_aa: ATSRDDLRVYNEQF
cdr3_length: 17; v_call: TRBV4-3; cdr3_aa: ASSQEILAGGPGTGELF
cdr3_length: 12; v_call: TRBV25-1; cdr3_aa: ATSTGGDTGELF
cdr3_length: 11; v_call: TRBV5-1; cdr3_aa: ASSLKEAGAIY
cdr3_length: 11; v_call: TRBV9; cdr3_aa: ASSTRLGYEQY
cdr3_length: 12; v_call: TRBV27; cdr3_aa: ASSLQRDYNEQF
cdr3_length: 11; v_call: TRBV7-9; cdr3_aa: ASSIGTGDEQY
cdr3_length: 13; v_call: TRBV5-1; cdr3_aa: ASSFLTAGTDTQY
cdr3_length: 16; v_call: TRBV11-2; cdr3_aa: ASYNPVGRRPSIYGYT
cdr3_length: 11; v_call: TRBV27; cdr3_aa: ASSLRRHYEQY
cdr3_length: 12; v_call: TRBV28; cdr3_aa: ASTLAGRRETQY
cdr3_length: 12; v_call: TRBV12-3/TRBV12-4; cdr3_aa: ASRTQVKADTQY
cdr3_length: 15; v_call: TRBV7-9; cdr3_aa: ASSSFGRDRDFYEQY
cdr3_length: 15; v_call: TRBV6-5; cdr3_aa: ASSLEGLADNTDTQY
cdr3_length: 13; v_call: TRBV27; cdr3_aa: ASRPRRGADTEAF
cdr3_length: 10; v_call: TRBV7-2; cdr3_aa: ASSINTDTQY
cdr3_length: 11; v_call: TRBV20-1; cdr3_aa: SARQQGRETQY
cdr3_length: 11; v_call: TRBV24-1; cdr3_aa: ATSDGVRETQY
cdr3_length: 14; v_call: TRBV27; cdr3_aa: ASSLKVGESSYEQY
cdr3_length: 13; v_call: TRBV6-1; cdr3_aa: ASSPTAGVTDTQY
cdr3_length: 13; v_call: TRBV9; cdr3_aa: ASSVDGTGNYGYT
cdr3_length: 13; v_call: TRBV12-3/TRBV12-4; cdr3_aa: ASTHDRGGFNEQY
cdr3_length: 13; v_call: TRBV4-1; cdr3_aa: ASSQFSSRSYEQY
cdr3_length: 12; v_call: TRBV4-1; cdr3_aa: ASSQGTGQYGYT